This T cell receptor (beta chain) was documented in a study of T cells after yellow fever vaccination (dated by TCRdb to between 2019 and 2020). Context from the whole study: Libraries from fractions with low cell numbers were prepared with the SMART-Seq v4 Ultra Low Input RNA kit. Bulk TCR alpha and beta repertoires were sequenced longitudinally to track T-cell clones before and after primary and booster YFV17D yellow fever vaccination. Two healthy male donors, one aged 18 to 29 and one aged 30 to 40 years, were included in the cohort. Blood was collected at multiple timepoints before and after primary and secondary immunization, and bulk PBMC replicates and cell subsets were isolated.

The sample's treatment or condition label, in plain terms: live attenuated yellow fever vaccine strain. A standard Ficoll-Paque protocol was used to isolate PBMCs from peripheral blood. Dynabeads CD4 and CD8 positive selection kits were used to isolate the CD4 and CD8 T-cell fractions. TriZol was used to extract RNA from bulk PBMCs, CD4 and CD8 fractions, and dextramer-positive and dextramer-negative fractions. General study outcomes and caveats: A small share of clonotypes was detected in both CD4 and CD8 compartments, with the overlap likely arising from convergent recombination. Compared with the primary T-cell response, the secondary T-cell response was faster but weaker, reaching its peak on day 5 rather than on day 15. The study included only two donors, which limits how far the findings can be generalized. After the booster, most of the clones that had expanded following primary vaccination were detected again (just under 97% of CD4 and roughly nine tenths of CD8), which suggests that memory was broadly maintained. Computational filtering was required because FACS-sorted repertoires could contain abundant contaminating clonotypes from the bulk population.

Instrument used: Illumina NovaSeq 6000. TCR cDNA was synthesized by 5'RACE template switching, through which a universal primer site and unique molecular identifiers were introduced. Priming for cDNA synthesis came from both the TCR alpha and TCR beta constant segments. Library amplification involved two PCR steps, and the second step added sample barcodes and sequencing adapters. Sequencing of the libraries was done on either Illumina HiSeq 2500 (2x100 bp) or NovaSeq (2x150 bp). The paper's processing steps were these. Demultiplexing of reads and collapsing into UMI consensus sequences were performed with MIGEC, and V(D)J alignment was carried out with MiXCR. Vaccine-responding clonotypes were defined with edgeR using replicate PBMC samples, requiring FDR below 0.01 and a log2 fold change above 5 up to day 15. CD4 or CD8 identity was assigned to each bulk clonotype according to whether the clonotype was present at higher abundance in the sequenced CD4 repertoire or the sequenced CD8 repertoire. The raw public reads went through TCRdb reprocessing: fastp at Q25, MiXCR clone calling, in-frame beta chains kept. Merged by CDR3 protein, the rows form single entries marked with the most common genes and DNA. These V and J calls originate from TCRdb's pipeline instead of the authors' own analysis. Here the sample has hundreds of thousands of distinct CDR3 sequences; around 4.9% occur a single time. The ten largest make up around 3.3% of the sample.

This clonotype was seen more than once but under ten times. Its antigen remains undetermined. No much larger clone exists at a distance of one base, and base qualities are not known. This material consisted of CD4+ T cells sorted from PBMCs, taken on the day of the yellow fever booster vaccination. This TCR came from a man younger than 35 who received the YFV17D yellow fever vaccine.

Here is the DNA: TGCGCCAGCAGCCGGGGATCTACAGAAGAGACCCAGTACTTC. It codes for CASSRGSTEETQYF. In this chain, TRBV5-1 is recombined with TRBJ2-5, with TRBD2 perhaps the D gene, on 5 matching bases. The CDR3 spans 14 residues, from the cysteine through the phenylalanine. Just CDR3 DNA is preserved here, 42 bases in frame from base 1. The V end loses 4 bases and the J end loses 3 bases, and a stretch of 13 bases separates them. CDR1 and CDR2 are read off the germline V gene as SGHRS and YFSETQ.